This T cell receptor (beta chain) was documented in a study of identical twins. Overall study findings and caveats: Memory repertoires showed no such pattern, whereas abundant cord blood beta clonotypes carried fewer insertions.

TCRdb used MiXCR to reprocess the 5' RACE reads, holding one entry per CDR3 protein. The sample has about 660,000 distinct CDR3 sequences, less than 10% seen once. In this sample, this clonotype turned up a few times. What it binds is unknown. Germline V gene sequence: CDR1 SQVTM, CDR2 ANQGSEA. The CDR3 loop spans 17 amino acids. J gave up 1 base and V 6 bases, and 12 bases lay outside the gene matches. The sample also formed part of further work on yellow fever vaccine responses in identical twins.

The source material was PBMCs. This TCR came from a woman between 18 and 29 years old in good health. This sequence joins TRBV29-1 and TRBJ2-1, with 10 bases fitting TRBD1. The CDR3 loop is CSVRTGGDRGSYNEQFF. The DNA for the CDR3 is TGCAGCGTCAGGACAGGGGGGGACCGAGGGTCCTACAATGAGCAGTTCTTC.